This entry features one T cell receptor (beta chain) sequence. A sample-barcoded 5' primer and a J-beta primer mix were used in a second PCR of roughly 7 to 12 cycles. Every sample produced at least 2.5 million CDR3-containing paired-end reads. Each CDR3 protein gets one entry after TCRdb re-called the 5' RACE reads with MiXCR. Of 700,000 to 900,000 distinct CDR3 sequences listed, roughly 26% are singletons. This entry is derived from a study of blood T cells in healthy people across ages. Study-wide context: For every two T cells, template switching captured about one barcoded beta molecule.

This CDR3 has 14 residues. The germline V and J ends were trimmed by 8 bases and 2 bases, with 18 bases remaining between them. Germline V lookup: CDR1 DFQATT, CDR2 SNEGSKA (reference sequence). These data were likewise used in another study, on T cells of mothers and their children.

The sequence was collected from a boy aged 5-17 years in good health. V gene TRBV20-1 combines with J gene TRBJ2-5; unclear D gene. The sequencing input was blood. CDR3 amino acids: CSCPGLPRQETQYF. The CDR3 coding sequence is TGCAGTTGCCCCGGGCTGCCGAGGCAAGAGACCCAGTACTTC.